Listed here is a single T cell receptor beta chain. This record comes from a study of control samples from healthy donors and cancer patients. Trimming shortened V by 0 bases and J by 2 bases, and 14 bases separated the two germline ends. Germline lookup yields CDR1 PRHDT and CDR2 FYEKMQ (reference sequence). This CDR3 is 17 amino acids long. Clones were sequenced by immunoSEQ multiplex PCR, and TCRdb holds only the in-frame ones, with some missing. The sample yields just over 80,000 clones, just under 90% seen once. V and J are TRBV13 and TRBJ1-5, with TRBD1 as a possible D gene (5 bases). This clonotype was obtained from a man aged 50-60 years in good health. The sample taken for sequencing was blood. In DNA form, the CDR3 reads TGTGCCAGCAGCTTAGGCCTGAGGGACCCCGGCAATCAGCCCCAGCATTTT. Its protein is CASSLGLRDPGNQPQHF.